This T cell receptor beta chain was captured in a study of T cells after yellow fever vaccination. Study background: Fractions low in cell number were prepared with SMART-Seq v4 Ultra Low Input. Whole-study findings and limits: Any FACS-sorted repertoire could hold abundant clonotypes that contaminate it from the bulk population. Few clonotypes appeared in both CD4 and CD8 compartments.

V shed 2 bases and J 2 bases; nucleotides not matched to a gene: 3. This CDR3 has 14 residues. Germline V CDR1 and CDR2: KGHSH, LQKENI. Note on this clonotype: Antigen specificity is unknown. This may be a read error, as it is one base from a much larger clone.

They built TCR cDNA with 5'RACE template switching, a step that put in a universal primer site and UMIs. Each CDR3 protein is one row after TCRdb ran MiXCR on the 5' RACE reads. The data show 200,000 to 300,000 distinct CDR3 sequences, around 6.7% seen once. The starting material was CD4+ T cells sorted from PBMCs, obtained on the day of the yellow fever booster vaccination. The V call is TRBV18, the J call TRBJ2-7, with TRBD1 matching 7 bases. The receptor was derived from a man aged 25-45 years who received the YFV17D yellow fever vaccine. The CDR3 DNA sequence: TGTGCCAGCTCACCAGGGGACAGCCCCTACGAGCAGTACTTC. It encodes CASSPGDSPYEQYF.